This T cell receptor (beta chain) was retrieved from a study of T cells after yellow fever vaccination. This clonotype has a handful of counts. Looked up from germline, CDR1 is DFQATT and CDR2 is SNEGSKA (reference sequence). Trimming stripped 6 bases from V and 7 bases from J, with 13 bases between. The CDR3 contains 12 residues. One entry per CDR3 protein, called by TCRdb with MiXCR from the 5' RACE reads. The sample has hundreds of thousands of distinct CDR3 sequences, less than 20% seen once. The TCR was taken from a man aged 25-45 years who received the YFV17D yellow fever vaccine. V is TRBV20-1 and J is TRBJ2-1; possible D gene TRBD1, 6 bases. The sequences come from PBMCs, collected 15 days after the yellow fever booster vaccination. CDR3 in amino acids: CSAKKGGNEQFF. The DNA of the CDR3 is TGCAGTGCCAAAAAAGGGGGTAATGAGCAGTTCTTC.